The TCR beta chain described here comes from a study of cytomegalovirus exposure and HLA in healthy donors. Turning to the study itself: An analysis done earlier identified about 120 million unique TCR beta sequences from about 180 million T cells.

This clone was counted a few times. Its antigen remains unidentified. It was with 60 Vbeta and 13 Jbeta primers that the PCR ran. Measured with immunoSEQ multiplex PCR; TCRdb has only the in-frame clones, and not every one. The table shows around 150,000 clones, with approximately 76% occurring only once. CDR3 length: 12 residues. Germline CDR1 is GTSNPN and CDR2 is SVGIG (reference sequence). The V segment lost 3 bases and the J segment 8 bases; nucleotides outside the gene matches: 6. Findings and limits, study-wide: Researchers counted around 180 TCR beta chains as cytomegalovirus-associated.

Source material: PBMCs. The chain couples TRBV30 to TRBJ1-2; TRBD1 matches 7 bases. The TCR comes from a female donor in good health and CMV-seronegative. The CDR3: CAWSLNRGGYTF. The CDR3 DNA follows: TGTGCCTGGAGCCTAAACAGGGGCGGCTACACCTTC.